The T cell receptor (beta chain) under discussion was sequenced for a study of blood T cell repertoires in COVID-19. Overall study context: The study drew acute and convalescent COVID-19 samples from the United States, Italy and Spain. Sources were T cells, B-cell-depleted T cells, or PBMCs; the material itself was cDNA or gDNA.

The V end lost 3 bases, the J end lost 7 bases, and 10 bases lay between the germline ends. Germline CDR1 is SGHTA and CDR2 is FQGNSA. The CDR3 is 13 residues long. Sequencing was performed with immunoSEQ multiplex PCR; in TCRdb, only in-frame clones are kept and a portion is missing. Of 350,000 to 400,000 clones in the sample, around 87% were seen once. Recruits, aged about 18 to 95 years, lived in 25 or so US areas. The study assigned cohorts using participant-reported clinical history. Input material: PBMCs or T cells enriched from blood (not recorded which). This receptor was taken from a man younger than 35 who had recovered from COVID-19. J is TRBJ2-1 and V is TRBV7-2; TRBD2 might be the D (7 bases). The CDR3 here is CASSFRGGNEQFF. Here the CDR3 DNA reads TGTGCCAGCAGCTTCAGGGGAGGGAATGAGCAGTTCTTC.